Each of the 28 T cell receptor beta chains below was sequenced from the same sample in a study of blood T cells in healthy people across ages. Together with a sample-barcoded 5' primer, a J-beta primer mix was included in a second PCR lasting roughly 6 to 12 cycles. TCRdb processed the 5' RACE reads anew with MiXCR; each CDR3 protein has one entry. In the table there are around 1,900,000 distinct CDR3 sequences, more than 35% of which are singletons. The sequenced sample consisted of blood. These receptors all come from a human donor in good health.

This chain joins TRBV7-2 and TRBJ1-2; D is uncertain. This CDR3 is 16 amino acids long. The V gene lost 2 bases and the J gene lost 4 bases, with 17 bases spanning the gap. Germline V CDR1 and CDR2: SGHTA, FQGNSA. The chain's CDR3 is CASSLNGGSPSYGYTF. The DNA for the CDR3 is TGTGCCAGCAGCTTAAATGGAGGATCCCCTAGCTATGGCTACACCTTC. The full variable domain, in which reference TRBV7-2 and TRBJ1-2 provide the parts outside the CDR3, is GAGVSQSPSNKVTEKGKDVELRCDPISGHTALYWYRQSLGQGLEFLIYFQGNSAPDKSGLPSDRFSAERTGGSVSTLTIQRTQQEDSAVYLCASSLNGGSPSYGYTFGSGTRLTVV.

This chain uses TRBV2 with TRBJ1-2; 10 bases agree with TRBD1. Germline-derived CDR1 and CDR2 are SNHLY and FYNNEI. This CDR3 is 13 amino acids long. V lost 8 bases to trimming and J lost 5 bases; unmatched junction nucleotides: 5. The CDR3 sequence is CASQTGGRYGYTF. CDR3 DNA: TGTGCCAGCCAGACAGGGGGCCGATATGGCTACACCTTC.

The J gene is TRBJ1-1, the V gene TRBV4-2; 8 nucleotides match TRBD1. The V gene end was trimmed by 2 bases and the J gene end by 3 bases; junction bases not matched to a gene: 5. CDR1 is LGHNA, CDR2 YNFKEQ, per germline. CDR3 length: 15 amino acids. Written as DNA, the CDR3 is TGTGCCAGCAGCCAAATGGACAGGGTGGACACTGAAGCTTTCTTT. Protein product: CASSQMDRVDTEAFF.

A few counts support this clonotype. The CDR3: CASSFVPPLGGVDSNQPQHF. The CDR3 nucleotides are TGTGCCAGCAGTTTCGTCCCGCCACTTGGCGGAGTCGATAGCAATCAGCCCCAGCATTTT. This chain uses TRBV12-3 or TRBV12-4 with TRBJ1-5, with no clear D. The CDR3 loop spans 20 amino acids. V dropped 3 bases and J dropped 0 bases, with 24 bases sitting between them.

This clonotype was seen only a few times. V and J are TRBV5-4 and TRBJ2-3; weak D call: TRBD2 (6 bases). Germline CDR1 reads SGHNT; CDR2 reads YYREEE (reference sequence). The CDR3 is 16 residues long. The V end was cut by 5 bases, the J end by 2 bases, with 18 bases between. DNA for the CDR3: TGTGCCAGCAGGCCTGGACTAATGGGCAACACAGATACGCAGTATTTT. Its translation is CASRPGLMGNTDTQYF.

The chain employs TRBV20-1 and TRBJ2-3; D perhaps matches TRBD2 (6 bases). Germline V CDR1 and CDR2: DFQATT, SNEGSKA (reference sequence). This CDR3 has 14 residues. Trimming shortened V by 5 bases and J by 3 bases, and 15 bases separated the two germline ends. CDR3 residues: CSAPPGVGTDTQYF. CDR3 nucleotide sequence: TGCAGTGCTCCTCCGGGGGTTGGTACAGATACGCAGTATTTT.

About this clonotype itself: One end of the junction is discordant with germline, which a read error may explain. The J gene is TRBJ1-1, the V gene TRBV10-3, with no clear D. This CDR3 region has 14 residues. Looked up from germline, CDR1 is ENHRY and CDR2 is SYGVKD. CDR3 nucleotide sequence: TGTGCCGTCAGCGTGCACCCTATGAACACTGAAGCTTTCTTT. Translation: CAVSVHPMNTEAFF.

The chain uses TRBV7-9 and TRBJ2-2; tentative D call: TRBD1 (6 bases). The length of the CDR3 is 16 residues. In germline, CDR1 is SEHNR, CDR2 FQNEAQ (reference sequence). The ends were cut back, 5 bases at V and 7 bases at J, with 20 bases in the middle. In DNA form, the CDR3 reads TGTGCCAGCAGCGCCCGACAGGCGGCAGAAAGCGGGGAGCTGTTTTTT. Translating it yields CASSARQAAESGELFF. Supplemented by reference TRBV7-9 and TRBJ2-2, the full variable domain reads DTGVSQNPRHKITKRGQNVTFRCDPISEHNRLYWYRQTLGQGPEFLTYFQNEAQLEKSRLLSDRFSAERPKGSFSTLEIQRTEQGDSAMYLCASSARQAAESGELFFGEGSRLTVL.

The V gene is TRBV21-1, the J gene TRBJ2-7; the table's D call, TRBD1, was not checked against the DNA. The end of the DNA is better explained by TRBJ2-5, so the J call may be wrong. TRBV21-1 is a pseudogene. The CDR3 is 15 residues long. The CDR3 reads CASSKKETGGETQYF. CDR3 sequence (DNA): TGTGCCAGCAGCAAAAAGGAGACAGGGGGAGAGACCCAGTACTTC.

V is TRBV5-4 and J is TRBJ1-2; 8 bases map to TRBD1. The CDR3 length is 13 residues. CDR1 SGHNT and CDR2 YYREEE come from the germline V gene (reference sequence). Losses at the gene ends were 7 bases for V and 4 bases for J; bases not matched to a gene: 6. The DNA for the CDR3 is TGTGCCAGCGGCGCAGGGGGCCTCTATGGCTACACCTTC. It translates to CASGAGGLYGYTF.

CDR3 sequence: CASSSPTVRSYEQYF. The DNA for the CDR3 is TGTGCCAGCAGTTCCCCGACGGTACGTTCCTACGAGCAGTACTTC. This chain joins TRBV6-2 or TRBV6-3 and TRBJ2-7; no definite D call. CDR1 and CDR2 from the germline V gene are MNHEY and SVGEGT. The CDR3 consists of 15 residues. V dropped 4 bases and J dropped 1 base, with 14 bases sitting between them.

This clonotype was seen a handful of times. The chain has TRBV27 and TRBJ2-5; D gene ambiguous. CDR1 MNHEY and CDR2 SMNVEV come from the germline V gene (reference sequence). The CDR3 consists of 16 residues. The V gene lost 3 bases and the J gene lost 0 bases, with 14 bases spanning the gap. The CDR3 bases are TGTGCCAGCAGTTTGGGCAGCGCCCGGTACCAAGAGACCCAGTACTTC. The encoded protein is CASSLGSARYQETQYF.

This clonotype was detected once. The V gene is TRBV5-1, the J gene TRBJ1-4; D gene unclear. Between the trimmed V and J ends, which lost 10 bases and 7 bases, there was a span of 17 bases. Germline CDR1 reads SGHRS; CDR2 reads YFSETQ. The CDR3 sequence is 13 residues long. CDR3 sequence reads: CASTNPGGEKLFF. The CDR3 DNA is TGCGCCTCCACAAACCCCGGAGGTGAAAAACTGTTTTTT.

V and J are TRBV18 and TRBJ2-3; D ambiguous. CDR1 KGHSH and CDR2 LQKENI come from the germline V gene. The CDR3 spans 15 residues. Trimming left V 3 bases short and J 6 bases short, with 16 bases between. The DNA for the CDR3 is TGTGCCAGCTCACCCCCCGCATTGGAGTCGGATACGCAGTATTTT. Its protein is CASSPPALESDTQYF.

This rearrangement joins TRBV4-1 to TRBJ2-4; possibly TRBD1 or TRBD2 for D (6 bases each). V gave up 4 bases and J gave up 13 bases, with 32 bases separating them. The length of the CDR3 is 18 residues. Per germline, CDR1 MGHRA and CDR2 YSYEKL. CDR3 sequence reads: CASSLGFRGLEGSGEQYF. CDR3 DNA sequence: TGCGCCAGCAGCCTCGGATTCAGGGGTTTGGAGGGTTCTGGAGAGCAGTACTTC.

The chain has TRBV5-1 and TRBJ1-2; a weak D match, TRBD1 (5 bases). CDR1 is SGHRS, CDR2 YFSETQ, per germline. The CDR3 covers 13 residues. V was pared by 1 base and J by 5 bases, with 9 bases between. The chain's CDR3 is CASSLWQGYGYTF. DNA for the CDR3: TGCGCCAGCAGCTTGTGGCAGGGATATGGCTACACCTTC.

CDR3 DNA sequence: TGCGCCAGCAGCCAAGAACTGACATCAGGGACTGAAGCTTTCTTT. As protein: CASSQELTSGTEAFF. V is TRBV4-1 and J is TRBJ1-1; D perhaps matches TRBD1 (5 bases). Germline V lookup: CDR1 MGHRA, CDR2 YSYEKL. The CDR3 has 15 amino acids. The V and J ends lost 0 bases and 5 bases respectively, with 13 bases between them.

The V and J genes are TRBV6-2 or TRBV6-3 and TRBJ1-1; 10 bases are shared with TRBD1. The V and J ends lost 6 bases and 4 bases, in that order; junction bases with no gene match: 11. The CDR3 runs 16 residues. Germline CDR1 is MNHEY and CDR2 is SVGEGT. CDR3 sequence (DNA): TGTGCCAGCAGCCCCCGGGACAGGGGATGGGCCACTGAAGCTTTCTTT. Protein product: CASSPRDRGWATEAFF.

The V and J genes are TRBV5-1 and TRBJ2-3; a weak D match, TRBD2 (6 bases). The germline gives CDR1 SGHRS, CDR2 YFSETQ. The V end lost 3 bases, the J end lost 6 bases, and 17 bases lay between the germline ends. This CDR3 is 15 amino acids long. The CDR3 coding sequence is TGCGCCAGCAGCTCCTACGGGACTGGGATGGATACGCAGTATTTT. It codes for CASSSYGTGMDTQYF.

This chain links TRBV7-6 with TRBJ2-7; D may be TRBD1 (6 bases). Germline CDR1 and CDR2: SGHVS and FNYEAQ. V gave up 5 bases and J gave up 6 bases, with 17 bases separating them. The CDR3 covers 14 residues. CDR3 region: CASSLSLQGSEQYF. DNA for the CDR3: TGTGCCAGCAGCCTAAGTCTACAGGGATCCGAGCAGTACTTC.

The chain couples TRBV29-1 to TRBJ1-3, with 9 bases matching TRBD1. V was clipped by 5 bases and J by 4 bases; unmatched bases: 3. The CDR3 is 13 residues long. Germline loops: CDR1 SQVTM, CDR2 ANQGSEA. CDR3 sequence: CSVRTGVGNTIYF. The CDR3 bases are TGCAGCGTTCGGACAGGGGTGGGAAACACCATATATTTT.

This chain joins TRBV20-1 and TRBJ2-7, with a possible D match to TRBD1 (5 bases). The V and J ends lost 3 bases and 3 bases respectively, with 9 bases between them. Germline V gene data show CDR1 as DFQATT and CDR2 as SNEGSKA (reference sequence). The CDR3 runs to 12 residues. CDR3 coding DNA: TGCAGTGCTAGGACAGAGGACTACGAGCAGTACTTC. This sequence encodes CSARTEDYEQYF.

The V gene is TRBV5-1, the J gene TRBJ1-3; D call uncertain. The CDR3 runs 14 residues. V shed 6 bases and J shed 0 bases, with 10 bases lying between them. Germline V CDR1 and CDR2: SGHRS, YFSETQ. CDR3 sequence (DNA): TGCGCCAGCACTGATAATTTCTCTGGAAACACCATATATTTT. Translating gives CASTDNFSGNTIYF.

The V call is TRBV12-3 or TRBV12-4, the J call TRBJ1-5; D might be TRBD1 (5 bases). There are 14 residues in the CDR3. V lost 6 bases to trimming and J lost 3 bases, with 12 bases between them. The CDR3 DNA is TGTGCCAGCAGACTAACAGGTCACAATCAGCCCCAGCATTTT. Protein product: CASRLTGHNQPQHF.

This clonotype was counted a few times. The rearrangement uses TRBV7-9 and TRBJ2-7; TRBD1 might be the D (5 bases). The germline V gene has CDR1 SEHNR and CDR2 FQNEAQ (reference sequence). CDR3 length equals 11 residues. Trimming removed 5 bases at V and 7 bases at J, with 9 bases between. In nucleotides, the CDR3 is TGTGCCAGCAGCATAGGGGCGGAGCAGTACTTC. Translating it yields CASSIGAEQYF.

The chain combines TRBV29-1 with TRBJ1-1; D not certain. This CDR3 is built from 14 residues. Germline CDR1 SQVTM, CDR2 ANQGSEA. V lost 0 bases, J lost 5 bases, and 13 bases lay in between. The CDR3 DNA sequence: TGCAGCGTTGAAGACCTTGGCGGAATGACTGAAGCTTTCTTT. It codes for CSVEDLGGMTEAFF.

The genes are TRBV4-2 and TRBJ1-4; D might be TRBD1 (5 bases). Germline lookup yields CDR1 LGHNA and CDR2 YNFKEQ. V gave up 0 bases and J gave up 0 bases, with 29 bases separating them. The CDR3 spans 23 residues. The CDR3 nucleotides read TGTGCCAGCAGCCAAGATTGGGGGAAGCGCGATTTTCTTCCCCTTGCAACTAATGAAAAACTGTTTTTT. Residues: CASSQDWGKRDFLPLATNEKLFF.

V and J are TRBV6-2 or TRBV6-3 and TRBJ2-5, with D perhaps matching TRBD2 (6 bases). Germline-derived CDR1 and CDR2 are MNHEY and SVGEGT. V lost 6 bases and J lost 3, with 14 bases in between. CDR3 length: 14 residues. CDR3 residues: CASSLRDFEETQYF. In DNA, the CDR3 is TGTGCCAGCAGCCTCCGGGACTTCGAAGAGACCCAGTACTTC.